These 15 T cell receptor beta chains came from one sample sequenced in a study of technical replicates of blood from a handful of donors. Using immunoSEQ multiplex PCR, the repertoire was profiled, and TCRdb retains in-frame clones only, with some absent. The table includes some 85,000 clones, approximately 97% detected once. Sequenced sample: T cells isolated from PBMCs. These receptors were obtained from a human donor in good health.

The rearrangement joins TRBV4-2 to TRBJ1-1; D is uncertain. Germline lookup yields CDR1 LGHNA and CDR2 YNFKEQ. Trimming cost V 2 bases and J 7 bases, with 8 bases left between them. CDR3 size: 12 residues. The CDR3 is CASSQFTYEAFF. For the CDR3, the DNA is TGTGCCAGCAGCCAATTTACCTATGAAGCTTTCTTT.

The chain joins TRBV4-3 to TRBJ1-5; no firm D call. This CDR3 spans 14 amino acids. Germline V gene data show CDR1 as LGHNA and CDR2 as YSLEER. V was pared by 0 bases and J by 6 bases, with 9 bases between. In DNA, the CDR3 is TGCGCCAGCAGCCAAGAGTATTCCGGTCAGCCCCAGCATTTT. This gives the protein CASSQEYSGQPQHF.

V gene TRBV5-1 combines with J gene TRBJ2-7, with D perhaps TRBD2 (6 bases). The germline V and J ends were trimmed by 2 bases and 5 bases, with 11 bases remaining between them. The CDR3 has 13 amino acids. The germline gives CDR1 SGHRS, CDR2 YFSETQ. The CDR3 nucleotides are TGCGCCAGCAGCTTAAGGAGGGGACACGAGCAGTACTTC. It yields the protein CASSLRRGHEQYF.

The rearrangement joins TRBV7-2 to TRBJ2-3, with a tentative D call TRBD1 (6 bases). CDR3 length equals 14 residues. Trimming pared 3 bases from V and 2 bases from J, leaving 9 bases between. CDR1 and CDR2 from the germline V gene are SGHTA and FQGNSA. Here the CDR3 DNA reads TGTGCCAGCAGCTTGGACAGATACACAGATACGCAGTATTTT. This gives the protein CASSLDRYTDTQYF.

The rearrangement links TRBV11-2 to TRBJ2-7; 14 bases line up with TRBD2. This CDR3 comprises 17 residues. Germline assignment: CDR1 SGHAT and CDR2 FQNNGV. J was trimmed by 3 bases and V by 5 bases; bases with no gene match: 9. CDR3 protein: CASSKLGTSGSLYEQYF. CDR3 DNA: TGTGCCAGCAGCAAACTCGGGACTAGCGGGAGTCTCTACGAGCAGTACTTC.

V and J are TRBV9 and TRBJ1-4, with 8 bases fitting TRBD1. The germline gives CDR1 SGDLS, CDR2 YYNGEE. The V gene end was trimmed by 4 bases and the J gene end by 8 bases; junction bases not matched to a gene: 7. CDR3 size: 14 residues. CDR3 in amino acids: CASSLQGEREKLFF. CDR3 DNA sequence: TGTGCCAGCAGCCTACAGGGGGAGAGAGAAAAACTGTTTTTT. The full variable domain, with the rest looked up from reference TRBV9 and TRBJ1-4, is DSGVTQTPKHLITATGQRVTLRCSPRSGDLSVYWYQQSLDQGLQFLIQYYNGEERAKGNILERFSAQQFPDLHSELNLSSLELGDSALYFCASSLQGEREKLFFGSGTQLSVL.

This clone was counted between two and nine times. This chain links TRBV10-3 with TRBJ2-6, with a tentative D call TRBD2 (6 bases). The ends were cut back, 8 bases at V and 0 bases at J, with 14 bases in the middle. Germline CDR1 reads ENHRY; CDR2 reads SYGVKD. The CDR3 totals 16 residues. The CDR3 coding sequence is TGTGCCATCCCGGGACTGGCTAGCTCTGGGGCCAACGTCCTGACTTTC. Encoded protein: CAIPGLASSGANVLTF.

The chain links TRBV19 to TRBJ1-4; no reliable D call. The CDR3 runs 14 residues. Trimming pared 7 bases from V and 5 bases from J, leaving 14 bases between. Looked up from germline, CDR1 is LNHDA and CDR2 is SQIVND (reference sequence). As DNA, the CDR3 is TGTGCCAGTACCCTGCCGGGGAGGAATGAAAAACTGTTTTTT. Translation gives CASTLPGRNEKLFF.

V is TRBV5-4 and J is TRBJ2-1, with TRBD1 matching 10 bases. The CDR3 loop spans 18 amino acids. Germline V lookup: CDR1 SGHNT, CDR2 YYREEE (reference sequence). V shed 0 bases, J shed 2 bases, and the junction held 8 bases outside the gene matches. This CDR3 is CASSLVWGQGRPYNEQFF. CDR3 bases: TGTGCCAGCAGCTTGGTTTGGGGACAGGGGAGGCCCTACAATGAGCAGTTCTTC. The full variable domain, in which reference TRBV5-4 and TRBJ2-1 provide the parts outside the CDR3, is ETGVTQSPTHLIKTRGQQVTLRCSSQSGHNTVSWYQQALGQGPQFIFQYYREEENGRGNFPPRFSGLQFPNYSSELNVNALELDDSALYLCASSLVWGQGRPYNEQFFGPGTRLTVL.

The rearrangement links TRBV7-9 to TRBJ2-5, with D possibly matching TRBD2 (6 bases). CDR1 is SEHNR, CDR2 FQNEAQ, per germline (reference sequence). V lost 6 bases to trimming and J lost 9 bases, with 17 bases between them. This CDR3 has 13 residues. The CDR3: CASRSGLLGAQYF. The DNA for the CDR3 is TGTGCCAGCAGATCGGGACTGCTAGGGGCCCAGTACTTC.

The chain has TRBV9 and TRBJ2-1; D is unclear. This CDR3 is 14 amino acids long. CDR1 is SGDLS, CDR2 YYNGEE, per germline. V was shortened by 2 bases and J by 9 bases, with 15 bases between the two germline ends. CDR3 residues: CASSVRPRGGEQFF. CDR3 bases: TGTGCCAGCAGCGTTAGGCCTCGCGGTGGTGAGCAGTTCTTC.

The chain links TRBV7-3 to TRBJ2-3; tentative D call: TRBD1 (5 bases). The CDR3 runs to 15 residues. CDR1 is SGHTA, CDR2 FQGTGA, per germline. The V end lost 2 bases, the J end lost 3 bases, and 12 bases lay between the germline ends. CDR3: CASSLALRGTDTQYF. The DNA of the CDR3 is TGTGCCAGCAGCTTAGCTCTTAGGGGAACAGATACGCAGTATTTT.

The CDR3 reads CTSSQDRTLAGDIRGDTQYF. CDR3 nucleotides: TGCACCAGCAGCCAAGATAGGACCCTAGCGGGAGATATTCGTGGAGATACGCAGTATTTT. V gene TRBV1 combines with J gene TRBJ2-3; the table's D gene call, TRBD2, was not cross checked with the DNA. TRBV1 is recorded as a pseudogene. The CDR3 runs 20 residues.

This chain links TRBV29-1 with TRBJ2-5; tentatively, D is TRBD2 (6 bases). The germline V gene has CDR1 SQVTM and CDR2 ANQGSEA. There are 13 residues in the CDR3. V was trimmed by 7 bases and J by 2 bases, leaving 14 bases between them. The CDR3 nucleotides read TGCAGCGGTGCGGGACGGCTACAAGAGACCCAGTACTTC. As protein: CSGAGRLQETQYF.

This chain links TRBV6-5 with TRBJ1-5, with a possible D match to TRBD1 (5 bases). This CDR3 spans 16 amino acids. V gave up 3 bases and J gave up 5 bases, with 17 bases separating them. From germline, CDR1 is MNHEY and CDR2 SVGAGI. CDR3 DNA sequence: TGTGCCAGCAGTTATCGTGCCGCAGGGTGGGATCAGCCCCAGCATTTT. This translates into CASSYRAAGWDQPQHF.